These 17 T cell receptor beta chains share one sample of origin, sequenced in a study of blood T cell repertoires in COVID-19. The data were produced by immunoSEQ multiplex PCR, yet TCRdb's version contains in-frame clones alone and is incomplete. The sample records 250,000 to 350,000 clones, approximately 85% being singletons. What was sequenced was peripheral blood. These receptors all stem from a human donor with COVID-19, enrolled during active disease. The donor label of this sample is uncertain.

V gene TRBV11-2 combines with J gene TRBJ2-1, with 9 bases aligning to TRBD2. Germline V gives CDR1 SGHAT, CDR2 FQNNGV. CDR3 length equals 14 residues. V was pared by 5 bases and J by 7 bases, with 6 bases of the junction left unmatched. This chain's CDR3 is CASSLSGRVNEQFF. The CDR3 DNA reads TGTGCCAGCAGCCTTAGCGGGAGAGTAAATGAGCAGTTCTTC.

The chain uses TRBV30 and TRBJ2-7; 9 positions match TRBD1. CDR1 is GTSNPN, CDR2 SVGIG, per germline (reference sequence). The CDR3 consists of 13 residues. V lost 3 bases, J lost 2 bases, and 2 bases stayed unmatched. Here the CDR3 DNA reads TGTGCCTGGAGGGACAGGGGAACCTACGAGCAGTACTTC. It specifies CAWRDRGTYEQYF.

This chain joins TRBV2 and TRBJ1-5; D possibly corresponds to TRBD1 (6 bases). The ends were cut back, 1 base at V and 3 bases at J, with 10 bases in the middle. Germline CDR1 reads SNHLY; CDR2 reads FYNNEI. The CDR3 covers 15 residues. The CDR3: CASSEDRASNQPQHF. The DNA of the CDR3 is TGTGCCAGCAGTGAAGACAGGGCGTCCAATCAGCCCCAGCATTTT.

The V call is TRBV30, the J call TRBJ2-7; 8 bases fit TRBD2. CDR3 length: 14 amino acids. Losses at the gene ends were 5 bases for V and 2 bases for J; bases not matched to a gene: 8. Germline V gene sequence: CDR1 GTSNPN, CDR2 SVGIG (reference sequence). CDR3 sequence: CAWRGAGAAYEQYF. The CDR3 coding sequence is TGTGCCTGGCGGGGAGCGGGAGCCGCCTACGAGCAGTACTTC.

V gene TRBV5-5 combines with J gene TRBJ1-2; 9 bases agree with TRBD1. This CDR3 is built from 16 residues. J was trimmed by 5 bases and V by 3 bases; bases with no gene match: 11. Germline values: CDR1 SGHKS, CDR2 YYEKEE (reference sequence). The CDR3 DNA reads as TGTGCCAGCAGCTATCAATCCACAGGGGGCGGGTATGGCTACACCTTC. Translated, it gives CASSYQSTGGGYGYTF.

This chain connects TRBV18 to TRBJ2-3, with a possible D match to TRBD2 (6 bases). The CDR3 is 14 residues long. V was trimmed by 3 bases and J by 2 bases, leaving 9 bases between them. Germline CDR1 is KGHSH and CDR2 is LQKENI. In nucleotides, the CDR3 is TGTGCCAGCTCACCCCGGACTAACACAGATACGCAGTATTTT. Its translation is CASSPRTNTDTQYF. The entire variable domain, with the rest obtained from reference TRBV18 and TRBJ2-3, is as follows: NAGVMQNPRHLVRRRGQEARLRCSPMKGHSHVYWYRQLPEEGLKFMVYLQKENIIDESGMPKERFSAEFPKEGPSILRIQQVVRGDSAAYFCASSPRTNTDTQYFGPGTRLTVL.

This clone occurred once. The V and J genes are TRBV2 and TRBJ1-1; 7 bases align to TRBD1. V was clipped by 4 bases and J by 10 bases; unmatched bases: 9. Germline CDR1 SNHLY, CDR2 FYNNEI. The CDR3 sequence is 13 residues long. The CDR3 spells CASSVDRRKTAFF. As DNA, the CDR3 is TGTGCCAGCAGTGTGGACAGGCGAAAAACAGCTTTCTTT. The whole variable domain, filled in from reference TRBV2 and TRBJ1-1, reads EPEVTQTPSHQVTQMGQEVILRCVPISNHLYFYWYRQILGQKVEFLVSFYNNEISEKSEIFDDQFSVERPDGSNFTLKIRSTKLEDSAMYFCASSVDRRKTAFFGQGTRLTVV.

The V call is TRBV5-1, the J call TRBJ1-2, with 7 bases fitting TRBD1. The germline gives CDR1 SGHRS, CDR2 YFSETQ. J gave up 6 bases and V 4 bases, and 6 bases lay outside the gene matches. There are 13 residues in the CDR3. CDR3 amino acids: CASSPTTGHGYTF. The CDR3 DNA follows: TGCGCCAGCAGCCCCACGACAGGGCATGGCTACACCTTC.

The rearrangement uses TRBV19 and TRBJ1-4; D is unclear. The CDR3 consists of 16 residues. Trimming took 6 bases from V and 0 from J, leaving 14 bases between them. Germline V lookup: CDR1 LNHDA, CDR2 SQIVND (reference sequence). CDR3 loop: CASRFGSLSTNEKLFF. CDR3 sequence (DNA): TGTGCCAGTAGGTTTGGCTCGCTCTCAACTAATGAAAAACTGTTTTTT. Together with reference TRBV19 and TRBJ1-4, the CDR3 gives the full variable domain: DGGITQSPKYLFRKEGQNVTLSCEQNLNHDAMYWYRQDPGQGLRLIYYSQIVNDFQKGDIAEGYSVSREKKESFPLTVTSAQKNPTAFYLCASRFGSLSTNEKLFFGSGTQLSVL.

This rearrangement joins TRBV20-1 to TRBJ1-1, with D tentatively TRBD1 (6 bases). Germline values: CDR1 DFQATT, CDR2 SNEGSKA (reference sequence). The V and J ends lost 6 bases and 8 bases respectively, with 13 bases between them. The CDR3 extends over 11 amino acids. CDR3 DNA sequence: TGCAGTGCGCCGATACAGGGAGAAGCTTTCTTT. It is translated as CSAPIQGEAFF.

DNA of the CDR3: TGCGCCAGCAGCCAAGTGGCTGGGGCATGGGGTGGAGGCTACACCTTC. Translated, it gives CASSQVAGAWGGGYTF. The chain couples TRBV4-3 to TRBJ1-2; D may be TRBD1 (5 bases). V lost 1 base and J 8 bases, leaving 20 bases between the germline ends. The CDR3 covers 16 residues. The V gene's germline CDR1 is LGHNA and CDR2 YSLEER.

The CDR3 coding sequence is TGTGCCAGCAGCCAAACTTATGGGACAGAAGCTTTCTTT. Protein sequence: CASSQTYGTEAFF. The gene calls are TRBV5-6 and TRBJ1-1; TRBD1 is a possible D gene (6 bases). Germline CDR1 and CDR2: SGHDT and YYEEEE. This CDR3 has 13 residues. The V end lost 4 bases, the J end lost 8 bases, and 15 bases lay between the germline ends.

The chain combines TRBV6-2 or TRBV6-3 with TRBJ2-1; D perhaps matches TRBD1 (7 bases). V was shortened by 4 bases and J by 6 bases, with 19 bases between the two germline ends. Germline V lookup: CDR1 MNHEY, CDR2 SVGEGT. The CDR3 extends over 16 amino acids. CDR3: CASSWETGRSSNEQFF. The CDR3 region has the DNA TGTGCCAGCAGTTGGGAGACAGGGAGGTCTAGCAATGAGCAGTTCTTC.

In this sample, this clone turned up once. At one of its ends the junction is not consistent with the germline gene, which may arise from a read error. The chain employs TRBV30 and TRBJ2-7; 10 bases are shared with TRBD2. Germline loops: CDR1 GTSNPN, CDR2 SVGIG (reference sequence). The CDR3 length is 13 residues. The CDR3 sequence is CAWRGTSASAHNF. As DNA, the CDR3 is TGTGCCTGGAGGGGGACTAGCGCCTCAGCCCATAACTTC.

The rearrangement uses TRBV6-4 and TRBJ2-7, with D possibly TRBD1 on 6 matching bases. Germline V gives CDR1 MRHNA, CDR2 SNTAGT. Trimming took 6 bases from V and 3 from J, leaving 9 bases between them. There are 12 residues in the CDR3. Here the CDR3 reads CASRRDIYEQYF. CDR3 DNA sequence: TGTGCCAGCAGGAGGGACATCTACGAGCAGTACTTC.

The genes are TRBV5-6 and TRBJ1-6; D uncertain. This CDR3 is 14 amino acids long. V lost 0 bases and J 11 bases, leaving 12 bases between the germline ends. The germline CDR1 and CDR2 sequences are SGHDT and YYEEEE. The CDR3 loop reads CASSLDSRSAPLHF. The CDR3 nucleotides are TGTGCCAGCAGCTTGGACAGTAGGTCGGCACCCCTCCACTTT.

V gene TRBV5-1 combines with J gene TRBJ1-1; D is perhaps TRBD1 (5 bases). Trimming left V 2 bases short and J 1 base short, with 12 bases between. The CDR3 contains 15 residues. From germline, CDR1 is SGHRS and CDR2 YFSETQ. The CDR3 coding sequence is TGCGCCAGCAGCTTAGCCGGGGGTGAGAACACTGAAGCTTTCTTT. This encodes CASSLAGGENTEAFF.